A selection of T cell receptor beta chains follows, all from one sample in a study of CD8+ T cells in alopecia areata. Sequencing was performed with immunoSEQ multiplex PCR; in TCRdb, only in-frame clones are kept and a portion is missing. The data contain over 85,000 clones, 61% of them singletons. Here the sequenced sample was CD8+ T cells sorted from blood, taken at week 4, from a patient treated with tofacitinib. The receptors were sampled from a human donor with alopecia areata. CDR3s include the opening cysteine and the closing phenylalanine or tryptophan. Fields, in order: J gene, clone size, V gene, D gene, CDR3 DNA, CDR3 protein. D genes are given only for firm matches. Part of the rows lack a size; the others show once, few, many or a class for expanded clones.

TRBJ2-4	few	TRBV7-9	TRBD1	TGTGCCAGCAGCTTGCCAGCCTCAGGACAGGAACCCTCTGACATTCAGTACTTC	CASSLPASGQEPSDIQYF
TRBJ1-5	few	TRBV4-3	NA	TGCGCCAGCAGCCAAGATGCTGGGCTCAATCAGCCCCAGCATTTT	CASSQDAGLNQPQHF
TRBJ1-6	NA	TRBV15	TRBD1	TGTGCCACCAGCAGAGTTGGCGGGACAGGGGGTTTCTATAATTCACCCCTCCACTTT	CATSRVGGTGGFYNSPLHF
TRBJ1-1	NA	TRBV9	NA	TGTGCCAGCAGCGTCCTCAAGAACACTGAAGCTTTCTTT	CASSVLKNTEAFF
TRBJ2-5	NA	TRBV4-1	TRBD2	TGCGCCAGCAGCCAAGCGACTAGCGGGAGGTTGAAAGAGACCCAGTACTTC	CASSQATSGRLKETQYF
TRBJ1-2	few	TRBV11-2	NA	TGTGCCAGCAGCTCACTGGGTCCTCTCCAGACGGCCTGCTTC	CASSSLGPLQTACF
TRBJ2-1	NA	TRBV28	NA	TGTGCCAGCAGTTTCTCAGCGGGTGTCTACAATGAGCAGTTCTTC	CASSFSAGVYNEQFF
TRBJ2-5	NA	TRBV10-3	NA	TGTGCCACGGGGGGCAAATTAGAGACCCAGTACTTC	CATGGKLETQYF
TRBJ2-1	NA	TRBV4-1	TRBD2	TGCGCCAGCAGCCCCCAGACGAGCGGGGGATACAATGAGCAGTTCTTC	CASSPQTSGGYNEQFF
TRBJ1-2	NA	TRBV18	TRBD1	TGTGCCAGCTCACCGATCACAGGGGGCGCTTGGTATGGCTACACCTTC	CASSPITGGAWYGYTF
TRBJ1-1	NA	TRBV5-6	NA	TGTGCCAGCAGGGCGGACACTGAAGCTTTCTTT	CASRADTEAFF
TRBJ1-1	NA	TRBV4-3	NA	TGCGCCAGCAGCCAAGATCCCGGGGGTCTGGCTTTCTTT	CASSQDPGGLAFF
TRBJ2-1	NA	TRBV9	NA	TGTGCCAGCAGCGTAGTGGGGTCGCCAGGTGAGCAGTTCTTC	CASSVVGSPGEQFF
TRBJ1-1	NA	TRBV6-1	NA	TGTGCCAGCAGTGAAGACCGGGACATACCCACTGAAGCTTTCTTT	CASSEDRDIPTEAFF
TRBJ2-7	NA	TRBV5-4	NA	TGTGCCAGCAGCCATTTCGGACCGGAGGGCTCCTACGAGCAGTACTTC	CASSHFGPEGSYEQYF
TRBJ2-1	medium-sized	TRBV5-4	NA	TGTGCCAGCAGCTTACCGGGTAGTAAAGACAATGAGCAGTTCTTC	CASSLPGSKDNEQFF
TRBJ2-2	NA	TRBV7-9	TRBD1	TGTGCCAGCAGCCTCCCCGGGACAGGGGGCCGGGAGCTGTTTTTT	CASSLPGTGGRELFF
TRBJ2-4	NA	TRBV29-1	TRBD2	TGCAGCGTTGACGGGCCGGCGGGGGACAAAAACATTCAGTACTTC	CSVDGPAGDKNIQYF
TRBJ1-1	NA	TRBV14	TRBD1	TGTGCCAGCAGCCCGACAGGGGAATTGAGGAACACTGAAGCTTTCTTT	CASSPTGELRNTEAFF
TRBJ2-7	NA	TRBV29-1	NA	TGCAGCGGGGGTGTAGGGGACTCCTACGAGCAGTACTTC	CSGGVGDSYEQYF
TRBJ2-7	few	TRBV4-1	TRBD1	TGCGCCAGCAGCCAAGTAACAGGGGCGGACGAGCAGTACTTC	CASSQVTGADEQYF
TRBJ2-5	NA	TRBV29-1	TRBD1	TGCAGCGCCCCAAGCAGGGGGTGGGAGACCCAGTACTTC	CSAPSRGWETQYF
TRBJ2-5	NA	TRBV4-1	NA	TGCGCCAGCACCTACGGGGAGACCCAGTACTTC	CASTYGETQYF
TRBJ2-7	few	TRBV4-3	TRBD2	TGCGCCAGCAGCCAAGATCGGGCTAGCGGAATTTACGAGCAGTACTTC	CASSQDRASGIYEQYF
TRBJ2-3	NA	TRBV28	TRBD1	TGTGCCAGCAACCGGGACAGCCGCACAGATACGCAGTATTTT	CASNRDSRTDTQYF
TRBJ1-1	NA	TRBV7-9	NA	TGTGCCAGCAGCTTAGCGGCGAACACTGAAGCTTTCTTT	CASSLAANTEAFF
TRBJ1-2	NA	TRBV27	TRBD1	TGTGCCAGCAGCCAGGGACAGGGCTATGGCTACACCTTC	CASSQGQGYGYTF
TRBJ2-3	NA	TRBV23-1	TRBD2	TGCGCCAGCAGTCAAAGCGGGGGGACCACAGATACGCAGTATTTT	CASSQSGGTTDTQYF
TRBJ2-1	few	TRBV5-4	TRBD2	TGTGCCAGCAGCTCGTCTAGCGGAGTCTTGTTCTTC	CASSSSSGVLFF
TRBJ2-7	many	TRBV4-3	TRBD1	TGCGCCAGCAGCCACTCTGCGACAGGGGGCTACGAGCAGTACTTC	CASSHSATGGYEQYF
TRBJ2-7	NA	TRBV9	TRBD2	TGTGCCAGCAGCGTAGGGCGGGAGGGCCCCTACGAGCAGTACTTC	CASSVGREGPYEQYF
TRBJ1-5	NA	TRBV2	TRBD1	TGTGCCAGCAGTGAAGAGGGACAGTATAATCAGCCCCAGCATTTT	CASSEEGQYNQPQHF
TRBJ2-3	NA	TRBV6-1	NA	TGTGCCAGCAGTGAAGGGACAGTCAGCACAGATACGCAGTATTTT	CASSEGTVSTDTQYF
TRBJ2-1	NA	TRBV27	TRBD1	TGTGCCAGCAGTCCCGGGACAGGGTACAATGAGCAGTTCTTC	CASSPGTGYNEQFF
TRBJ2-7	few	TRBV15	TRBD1	TGTGCCACCAGCAGAGAGGGACAGGGAAGCGAGCAGTACTTC	CATSREGQGSEQYF
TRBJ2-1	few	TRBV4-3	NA	TGCGCCAGCAGCTTGGGGTCGCTAACCAGTGTGGATGAGCAGTTCTTC	CASSLGSLTSVDEQFF
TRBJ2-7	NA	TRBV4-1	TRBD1	TGCGCCAGCAGCCAGGACCGGACAGGGCGCGAGCAGTACTTC	CASSQDRTGREQYF
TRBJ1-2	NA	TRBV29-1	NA	TGCAGCGTTGTATTCTTTCAGGGCCCTAACTATGGCTACACCTTC	CSVVFFQGPNYGYTF
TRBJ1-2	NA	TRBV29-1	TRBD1	TGCAGCGCAGAACAGGGGACGGGCTATGGCTACACCTTC	CSAEQGTGYGYTF
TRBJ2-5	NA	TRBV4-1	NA	TGCGCCAGCAGCCAAGTATATGGTAAAGAGACCCAGTACTTC	CASSQVYGKETQYF
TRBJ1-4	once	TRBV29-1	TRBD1	TGCAGCGTTGAAGACGACAGGGAGGAAAAACTGTTTTTT	CSVEDDREEKLFF
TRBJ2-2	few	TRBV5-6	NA	TGTGCCACCCAGGGGACCGGGGAGCTGTTTTTT	CATQGTGELFF
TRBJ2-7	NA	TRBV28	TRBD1	TGTGCCAGCAGTCCCCTCAGACAGGGGACCTACGAGCAGTACTTC	CASSPLRQGTYEQYF
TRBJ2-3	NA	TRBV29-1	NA	TGCAGCGTTGAAGGACGGGTCGGGAGCACAGATACGCAGTATTTT	CSVEGRVGSTDTQYF